The rows below give T cell receptor beta chains drawn from one sample of a study of OX40 agonist ivuxolimab in advanced cancers. Sequenced by immunoSEQ multiplex PCR; TCRdb stores in-frame clones only, minus some. The sample carries nearly 50,000 clones, 85% to 90% recorded once. The specimen was CD4+ or CD8+ T cells sorted from blood, collected in a trial of the OX40 agonist ivuxolimab. These receptors were obtained from an adult with an advanced solid tumor such as melanoma, head and neck, liver or kidney cancer. Both conserved end residues are part of each CDR3. The D gene is left open where the match is weak. Size is omitted from some rows. Given values are once, few, many or a class for expanded clones.

CASTPRQGASYEQYF TGTGCCAGCACGCCCCGACAGGGGGCTTCCTACGAGCAGTACTTC 15 few TRBV6-6 TRBD1 TRBJ2-7
CASTIRQISGNTIYF TGTGCCAGCACCATCAGACAGATCTCTGGAAACACCATATATTTT 15 - TRBV6-1 - TRBJ1-3
CASRAGTGGPGELFF TGTGCCAGCAGGGCCGGGACAGGGGGCCCCGGGGAGCTGTTTTTT 15 - TRBV6-1 TRBD1 TRBJ2-2
CASSLAGGQETQYF TGCGCCAGCAGCTTGGCTGGGGGCCAAGAGACCCAGTACTTC 14 - TRBV5-1 - TRBJ2-5
CASILESGSETQYF TGTGCCAGCATCCTAGAGTCGGGGTCAGAGACCCAGTACTTC 14 - TRBV2 - TRBJ2-5
CASSQDSLAVYNEQFF TGCGCCAGCAGCCAAGATAGCCTAGCGGTTTACAATGAGCAGTTCTTC 16 once TRBV4-1 TRBD2 TRBJ2-1
CAWMRGTGDNEQFF TGTGCCTGGATGCGAGGGACAGGAGACAATGAGCAGTTCTTC 14 - TRBV30 TRBD1 TRBJ2-1
CASSPPVGGNTEAFF TGTGCCAGCTCTCCCCCGGTGGGGGGGAACACTGAAGCTTTCTTT 15 - TRBV18 - TRBJ1-1
CASSLGADTQYF TGCGCCAGCAGCTTGGGGGCAGATACGCAGTATTTT 12 - TRBV5-1 - TRBJ2-3
CASSLRQGGGYTF TGCGCCAGCAGCTTAAGACAGGGTGGCGGCTACACCTTC 13 - TRBV5-1 TRBD1 TRBJ1-2
CASSQEGGLAGAGGELFF TGCGCCAGCAGCCAAGAGGGTGGACTAGCGGGAGCCGGCGGGGAGCTGTTTTTT 18 once TRBV4-3 TRBD2 TRBJ2-2
CATTGSWGQPQHF TGTGCCACCACAGGGAGTTGGGGTCAGCCCCAGCATTTT 13 - TRBV10-3 - TRBJ1-5
CAISERSQGNQEKLFF TGTGCCATCAGTGAGAGAAGCCAGGGGAACCAGGAAAAACTGTTTTTT 16 - TRBV10-3 - TRBJ1-4
CASSIGFLGYTF TGTGCCAGCAGTATAGGGTTTTTGGGCTACACCTTC 12 - TRBV13 - TRBJ1-2
CASSFGVPSNQPQHF TGTGCCAGCAGTTTTGGTGTTCCTAGCAATCAGCCCCAGCATTTT 15 - TRBV27 - TRBJ1-5
CASSEGTDTQYF TGCGCCAGCAGTGAGGGGACAGATACGCAGTATTTT 12 - TRBV10-1 - TRBJ2-3
CASSPAPRATEAFF TGTGCCAGCTCACCAGCCCCCAGGGCCACTGAAGCTTTCTTT 14 - TRBV18 - TRBJ1-1
CASSLRTGQGGGELFF TGTGCCAGCAGCTTACGGACAGGGCAAGGGGGCGGGGAGCTGTTTTTT 16 - TRBV7-2 TRBD1 TRBJ2-2
CASSQVQRNTGELFF TGTGCCAGCTCACAGGTACAGAGAAACACCGGGGAGCTGTTTTTT 15 - TRBV18 - TRBJ2-2
CASSRTGDQPQHF TGTGCCAGCTCGCGGACAGGGGACCAGCCCCAGCATTTT 13 - TRBV18 TRBD1 TRBJ1-5
CASRGGGGRNTEAFF TGTGCCAGCCGGGGTGGGGGAGGAAGGAACACTGAAGCTTTCTTT 15 - TRBV7-9 - TRBJ1-1
CASSFGTHDNEQFF TGTGCCAGCAGCTTCGGGACACACGACAATGAGCAGTTCTTC 14 few TRBV7-2 - TRBJ2-1
CASSLGQGREKLFF TGTGCCAGCAGCTTAGGACAGGGGCGTGAAAAACTGTTTTTT 14 - TRBV7-6 TRBD1 TRBJ1-4
CASSWVRDTEAFF TGTGCCAGCAGCTGGGTCAGGGACACTGAAGCTTTCTTT 13 once TRBV5-6 - TRBJ1-1
CASSSTSGSGYEQYF TGCGCCAGCAGCTCTACCAGCGGGAGTGGATACGAGCAGTACTTC 15 - TRBV5-1 TRBD2 TRBJ2-7
CSVDSFQSPSDTQYF TGCAGCGTTGACAGTTTTCAGTCCCCGTCAGATACGCAGTATTTT 15 few TRBV29-1 - TRBJ2-3
CASSNGRRQGIYGYTF TGTGCCAGTAGTAATGGGAGAAGACAGGGGATCTATGGCTACACCTTC 16 - TRBV19 TRBD1 TRBJ1-2
CASSPQGAIGYTF TGTGCCAGCAGTCCCCAGGGGGCTATAGGCTACACCTTC 13 - TRBV27 TRBD1 TRBJ1-2
CASGLPPGQGRTEAFF TGTGCTAGTGGTTTGCCCCCAGGACAGGGGAGGACTGAAGCTTTCTTT 16 - TRBV12-5 TRBD1 TRBJ1-1
CASRMRVYTIRTEAFF TGTGCCAGCAGGATGAGGGTCTACACAATTCGCACTGAAGCTTTCTTT 16 - TRBV21-1 - TRBJ1-1
CASSEGSGGQDEQFF TGTGCCAGCAGTGAAGGGTCAGGGGGCCAAGATGAGCAGTTCTTC 15 - TRBV6-1 TRBD1 TRBJ2-1
CASRERGGQTDTQYF TGTGCCAGTAGAGAGCGGGGGGGCCAGACAGATACGCAGTATTTT 15 - TRBV19 TRBD2 TRBJ2-3
CASSPAGRTNEQFF TGTGCCAGCAGCCCCGCTGGGAGGACCAATGAGCAGTTCTTC 14 - TRBV9 - TRBJ2-1
CASSEALGDEAFF TGTGCCAGCAGTGAAGCCTTGGGGGACGAAGCTTTCTTT 13 few TRBV2 - TRBJ1-1
CASSAGQNTEAFF TGTGCCAGCAGTGCGGGACAGAACACTGAAGCTTTCTTT 13 - TRBV6-6 - TRBJ1-1
CASREVIINTIYF TGTGCCAGCCGAGAAGTAATTATAAACACCATATATTTT 13 - TRBV6-1 - TRBJ1-3
CASSTETGGIVEKLFF TGCGCCAGCAGCACCGAGACAGGGGGAATTGTGGAAAAACTGTTTTTT 16 few TRBV5-1 TRBD1 TRBJ1-4
CSVAEGGDQPQHF TGCAGCGTTGCGGAAGGGGGCGATCAGCCCCAGCATTTT 13 - TRBV29-1 TRBD1 TRBJ1-5
CATSRELAQETQYF TGTGCCACCAGCAGAGAACTAGCTCAAGAGACCCAGTACTTC 14 - TRBV15 - TRBJ2-5
CASTNTGTDEAFF TGTGCCAGCACGAATACCGGGACGGATGAAGCTTTCTTT 13 few TRBV6-6 - TRBJ1-1